These 10 T cell receptor beta chains originate from one sample sequenced in a study of response to subunit inactivated influenza vaccine. Each CDR3 protein gets one entry after TCRdb re-called the RT-PCR reads with MiXCR. This sample has about 780,000 distinct CDR3 sequences, with less than 20% found just once. Sequences were derived from PBMCs from blood, sampled 4 to 6 days after vaccination. The receptors here all came from a man aged 45-60 years who received an inactivated influenza vaccine.

V is TRBV4-3 and J is TRBJ2-7; unclear D gene. Germline CDR1 LGHNA, CDR2 YSLEER. This CDR3 spans 13 amino acids. Deletions cut 0 bases from V and 3 bases from J, with 6 bases between. DNA for the CDR3: TGCGCCAGCAGCCAAGAGCTGCACTACGAGCAGTACTTC. This gives the protein CASSQELHYEQYF.

The gene calls are TRBV7-9 and TRBJ2-1; no clear D. Trimming cost V 6 bases and J 7 bases, with 7 bases left between them. There are 11 residues in the CDR3. Germline V CDR1 and CDR2: SEHNR, FQNEAQ (reference sequence). CDR3 DNA sequence: TGTGCCAGCAGGGAAATGAATGAGCAGTTCTTC. It is translated as CASREMNEQFF.

This chain connects TRBV15 to TRBJ2-5; D may correspond to TRBD1 or TRBD2 (5 bases each). The V gene lost 5 bases and the J gene lost 5 bases, with 12 bases spanning the gap. The CDR3 spans 13 residues. In germline, CDR1 is LNHNV, CDR2 YYDKDF (reference sequence). For the CDR3, the DNA is TGTGCCACCAGCGTCGGGGACCGGGAGACCCAGTACTTC. This sequence encodes CATSVGDRETQYF. Based on the CDR3 plus reference TRBV15 and TRBJ2-5, the full variable domain is DAMVIQNPRYQVTQFGKPVTLSCSQTLNHNVMYWYQQKSSQAPKLLFHYYDKDFNNEADTPDNFQSRRPNTSFCFLDIRSPGLGDTAMYLCATSVGDRETQYFGPGTRLLVL.

Of note for this clonotype: The germline gene is not matched at one end of the junction; a read error may be the cause. The chain joins TRBV6-5 to TRBJ2-3, with D unclear. From germline, CDR1 is MNHEY and CDR2 SVGAGI. CDR3 length: 14 residues. The CDR3 region is CASSSGPSRDTQYF. DNA for the CDR3: TGTGCCAGCAGTTCCGGGCCGAGCAGAGATACGCAGTATTTT.

The genes are TRBV5-1 and TRBJ2-3; 8 positions agree with TRBD1. V was pared by 9 bases and J by 2 bases, with 5 bases of the junction left unmatched. The length of the CDR3 is 13 residues. CDR1 and CDR2 from the germline V gene are SGHRS and YFSETQ. The CDR3 coding sequence is TGCGCCACCAAGGGACAGGACACAGATACGCAGTATTTT. This codes for CATKGQDTDTQYF.

This clonotype was seen at least ten times. J is TRBJ2-1 and V is TRBV20-1; D is ambiguous. The germline V gene encodes CDR1 DFQATT and CDR2 SNEGSKA (reference sequence). This CDR3 is built from 13 residues. With 3 bases removed from V and 8 bases from J, the gap between germline ends came to 14 bases. The chain's CDR3 is CSASKVRGDEQFF. For the CDR3, the DNA is TGCAGTGCTAGTAAGGTGAGAGGTGATGAGCAGTTCTTC.

This clonotype was observed a few times. The chain has TRBV4-1 and TRBJ2-4, with TRBD1 matching over 10 bases. The CDR3 has 19 amino acids. The germline V gene encodes CDR1 MGHRA and CDR2 YSYEKL. Trimming removed 4 bases from V and 8 bases from J; junction bases left unmatched: 20. CDR3 bases: TGCGCCAGCAGCCGGACACCGGGACAGGGGACCCCCTTAGCAGACATTCAGTACTTC. Protein: CASSRTPGQGTPLADIQYF.

This clonotype was detected only a few times. The chain uses TRBV20-1 and TRBJ2-1, with 7 bases aligning to TRBD2. Looked up from germline, CDR1 is DFQATT and CDR2 is SNEGSKA (reference sequence). The trim removed 0 bases at V and 4 bases at J, leaving 3 bases unmatched. The CDR3 is 14 amino acids. The CDR3, as DNA: TGCAGTGCTAGAGATCCAGCGGGGTACAATGAGCAGTTCTTC. It specifies CSARDPAGYNEQFF.

The V and J genes are TRBV6-5 and TRBJ2-1; TRBD2 aligns across 9 bases. Germline lookup yields CDR1 MNHEY and CDR2 SVGAGI. V was clipped by 0 bases and J by 5 bases; unmatched bases: 2. This CDR3 contains 15 residues. As DNA, the CDR3 is TGTGCCAGCAGTTACTCTGCGGGAGGGAACAATGAGCAGTTCTTC. It yields the protein CASSYSAGGNNEQFF.

The rearrangement links TRBV11-2 to TRBJ2-2; the D gene is possibly TRBD2 (6 bases). V lost 0 bases, J lost 6 bases, and 8 bases lay in between. CDR3 length: 14 amino acids. The germline gives CDR1 SGHAT, CDR2 FQNNGV. CDR3 in DNA: TGTGCCAGCAGCTTAGACAGGAGGGCCGGGGAGCTGTTTTTT. Its translation: CASSLDRRAGELFF.